The rows below give T cell receptor beta chains drawn from one sample of a study of T cell clusters in autoimmune cytopenias. TCRdb reprocessed the multiplex PCR reads, with one entry per CDR3 protein and no DNA. The record lists 800 to 950 distinct CDR3 sequences, of which the ten most abundant hold approximately 60%. What was sequenced was peripheral blood. These receptors were taken from a human donor with an autoimmune cytopenia or autoimmune hepatitis (not recorded which). Both conserved end residues are part of each CDR3. A clone size is listed for some rows: how often the clone was seen (once, few, many), or a class if it is expanded.

TRBV6-5	large	TRBJ2-7	CASSSSGRGRMTYF
TRBV29-1	medium-sized	TRBJ2-3	CSVDGQRFLAGGTDTQYF
TRBV4-2	NA	TRBJ2-5	CASSPTSGRDQETQYF
TRBV18	medium-sized	TRBJ2-3	CASSPLAGGIDTQYF
TRBV6-2/TRBV6-3	medium-sized	TRBJ2-5	CASSYTQGWQTQYF
TRBV20-1	medium-sized	TRBJ2-3	CSARTGGGAEAQYF
TRBV15	large	TRBJ2-2	CATSSTKGARVGELFF
TRBV18	medium-sized	TRBJ1-1	CASSPGASTEAFF
TRBV6-6	medium-sized	TRBJ1-2	CASSYSPRYGYTF
TRBV20-1	NA	TRBJ2-4	CSARDFAVWENIQYF
TRBV29-1	large	TRBJ2-5	CSALAGGPKTQYF
TRBV20-1	medium-sized	TRBJ1-2	CSATPGTTVRDYGYTF
TRBV7-6	medium-sized	TRBJ2-1	CASSQGTYNEQFF
TRBV19	medium-sized	TRBJ1-1	CASSSRPPSEAFF
TRBV6-6	medium-sized	TRBJ2-2	CASRNPGHSPGELFF
TRBV10-2	NA	TRBJ2-1	CASSPHNEQFF
TRBV5-1	medium-sized	TRBJ2-7	CASSSGLSYEQYF
TRBV7-2	medium-sized	TRBJ1-5	CASSLRQGGQPQHF
TRBV6-5	medium-sized	TRBJ1-3	CASRGGRRSGNTIYF
TRBV11-2	NA	TRBJ1-1	CASSPIKGRTEAFF
TRBV19	medium-sized	TRBJ2-7	CASSLAASSYEQYF
TRBV18	medium-sized	TRBJ2-1	CASSPSLDRAAQFF
TRBV6-6	medium-sized	TRBJ2-7	CASSMGQGTYEQYF
TRBV6-5	medium-sized	TRBJ1-6	CASSLGQGVSPLHF
TRBV6-5	medium-sized	TRBJ2-5	CASKAGAAYQETQYF
TRBV5-4	NA	TRBJ2-1	CASSFRAGGPRLWSLVSYNEQFF
TRBV6-1	medium-sized	TRBJ2-7	CASSARQGAREQYF
TRBV21-1	NA	TRBJ1-6	CASSKGGSPLHF
TRBV11-2	NA	TRBJ2-7	CASSPEGWRVRSTYEQYF
TRBV10-3	medium-sized	TRBJ2-7	CAISGGRVGFEQYF
TRBV7-2	NA	TRBJ1-2	CASSPDRGRKGYTF
TRBV19	medium-sized	TRBJ2-7	CASSPRDSPSYEQYF
TRBV5-1	NA	TRBJ2-7	CASSGRGPDEQYF
TRBV2	NA	TRBJ1-3	CASSEMRDFSGNTIYF
TRBV6-1	NA	TRBJ2-7	CASSEAIASAAYEQYF
TRBV4-3	medium-sized	TRBJ2-1	CASSQQLQREGRGEQFF
TRBV7-9	NA	TRBJ1-6	CASSQDSSYNSPLHF
TRBV19	medium-sized	TRBJ2-3	CAISDSTDTQYF
TRBV30	medium-sized	TRBJ1-3	CAWGTGLNSGNTIYF
TRBV6-5	medium-sized	TRBJ2-7	CASSYSGTGTYEQYF
TRBV10-3	medium-sized	TRBJ2-5	CAISEVSRARSPQETQYF
TRBV6-2/TRBV6-3	large	TRBJ2-3	CASSLTSGGQYF